A single sample is the source of the 16 T cell receptor beta chains below, sequenced in a study of control samples from healthy donors and cancer patients. Assay used: immunoSEQ multiplex PCR; TCRdb lists only in-frame clones, some missing. The table lists fewer than 200,000 clones, approximately 94% of them singletons. The sequenced material came from blood. The receptors derive from a man aged 30 to 39 in good health.

The rearrangement joins TRBV6-2 or TRBV6-3 to TRBJ1-1, with D maybe TRBD1 (5 bases). V lost 2 bases to trimming and J lost 6 bases, with 7 bases between them. From germline, CDR1 is MNHEY and CDR2 SVGEGT. The length of the CDR3 is 12 residues. The CDR3 spells CASSYGGSEAFF. The DNA for the CDR3 is TGTGCCAGCAGTTACGGGGGGTCTGAAGCTTTCTTT.

This clone was counted a single time. Sequence at one end of the junction differs from germline and may be a read error. The CDR3 nucleotides are TGTGCCAGCAGTCCAGCAGGGACGTCCGATTTAAATTCCCGGGGAGCTGTTTTT. This encodes CASSPAGTSDLNSRGAVF. The chain uses TRBV27 and TRBJ2-2; D possibly uses TRBD1 or TRBD2 (5 bases each). CDR3 size: 18 residues. The germline gives CDR1 MNHEY, CDR2 SMNVEV (reference sequence).

This chain links TRBV30 with TRBJ2-2, with D maybe TRBD2 (6 bases). CDR1 and CDR2 (germline): GTSNPN, SVGIG (reference sequence). The CDR3 covers 14 residues. Trimming cost V 5 bases and J 0 bases, with 10 bases left between them. CDR3 coding DNA: TGTGCCTGGGCGGGGCGCTCGAACACCGGGGAGCTGTTTTTT. Translating gives CAWAGRSNTGELFF.

V and J are TRBV19 and TRBJ2-7, with D unclear. V lost 3 bases and J lost 1, with 10 bases in between. CDR1 and CDR2 (germline): LNHDA, SQIVND (reference sequence). This CDR3 has 14 amino acids. CDR3 protein: CASSIGHKSYEQYF. The CDR3 nucleotides are TGTGCCAGTAGTATCGGGCATAAGTCCTACGAGCAGTACTTC.

This rearrangement joins TRBV7-9 to TRBJ1-6; 7 positions match TRBD1. V gave up 7 bases and J gave up 6 bases; unmatched junction bases: 6. The CDR3 spans 14 residues. CDR1 is SEHNR, CDR2 FQNEAQ, per germline (reference sequence). CDR3 loop: CASNSGQTNSPLHF. CDR3 nucleotides: TGTGCCAGCAACTCGGGACAGACTAATTCACCCCTCCACTTT. The full variable domain, in which reference TRBV7-9 and TRBJ1-6 provide the parts outside the CDR3, is DTGVSQNPRHKITKRGQNVTFRCDPISEHNRLYWYRQTLGQGPEFLTYFQNEAQLEKSRLLSDRFSAERPKGSFSTLEIQRTEQGDSAMYLCASNSGQTNSPLHFGNGTRLTVT.

V gene TRBV5-4 combines with J gene TRBJ1-2; 9 nucleotides align to TRBD1. V trimming: 3 bases; J trimming: 5 bases; junction bases outside the gene matches: 11. The CDR3 consists of 16 residues. Germline CDR1 and CDR2: SGHNT and YYREEE (reference sequence). The DNA of the CDR3 is TGTGCCAGCAGCTCCTCCGGGACAGGGATAGGGTATGGCTACACCTTC. Encoded protein: CASSSSGTGIGYGYTF.

Here the CDR3 DNA reads TGTGCCAGCAGCCGGGGACAGTCGAGGGGAGAGACCCAGTACTTC. Its translation: CASSRGQSRGETQYF. V is TRBV3-1 (or the pseudogene TRBV3-2) and J is TRBJ2-5; 7 nucleotides agree with TRBD1. Trimming removed 4 bases from V and 4 bases from J; junction bases left unmatched: 9. The CDR3 spans 15 residues. Germline-derived CDR1 and CDR2 are LGHDT and YNNKEL (reference sequence).

The CDR3 here is CASSLRQPLGEQFF. In DNA, the CDR3 is TGTGCCAGCAGCTTAAGACAGCCCCTGGGTGAGCAGTTCTTC. V is TRBV7-2 and J is TRBJ2-1; D is possibly TRBD1 (5 bases). The V gene's germline CDR1 is SGHTA and CDR2 FQGNSA. The CDR3 is 14 amino acids. V lost 2 bases and J lost 9, with 14 bases in between.

V usage is TRBV9 and J usage is TRBJ1-5; TRBD1 matches 9 bases. The CDR3 has 14 amino acids. Unmatched junction bases numbered 4, after V lost 3 bases and J lost 6 bases. The germline CDR1 and CDR2 sequences are SGDLS and YYNGEE. The CDR3 DNA follows: TGTGCCAGCAGCGCAATGACAGGGGGTCAGCCCCAGCATTTT. Its protein product is CASSAMTGGQPQHF.

This clone was seen only a few times. The chain combines TRBV4-2 with TRBJ2-3; D not certain. Trimming shortened V by 4 bases and J by 2 bases, and 10 bases separated the two germline ends. Per the germline V gene, CDR1 is LGHNA and CDR2 is YNFKEQ. This CDR3 comprises 14 residues. The CDR3 sequence is CASSPFASTDTQYF. CDR3 nucleotides: TGTGCCAGCAGCCCCTTCGCCTCCACAGATACGCAGTATTTT.

V and J are TRBV27 and TRBJ2-5, with 12 positions matching TRBD1. The CDR3 has 16 residues. Germline V gene sequence: CDR1 MNHEY, CDR2 SMNVEV (reference sequence). The ends lost 6 bases at V and 3 bases at J; junction bases unmatched: 8. CDR3 DNA sequence: TGTGCCAGCAGGCCCCCCGGGACAGGGGGCAAAGAGACCCAGTACTTC. Protein: CASRPPGTGGKETQYF.

The chain has TRBV6-2 or TRBV6-3 and TRBJ1-3, with 7 bases fitting TRBD1. This CDR3 comprises 16 residues. The junction had 8 bases not matched to a gene; V was cut back by 6 bases and J by 0 bases. From germline, CDR1 is MNHEY and CDR2 SVGEGT. DNA of the CDR3: TGTGCCAGCAGCCCTGGACAGGCCTACTCTGGAAACACCATATATTTT. It codes for CASSPGQAYSGNTIYF.

CDR3 coding DNA: TGTGCCAGCAGTTCCCCGACTAGCGGGAACACCGGGGAGCTGTTTTTT. The encoded protein is CASSSPTSGNTGELFF. This sequence joins TRBV6-5 and TRBJ2-2; 9 nucleotides match TRBD2. V lost 4 bases and J lost 1; bases outside the gene matches: 4. This CDR3 has 16 amino acids. Per germline, CDR1 MNHEY and CDR2 SVGAGI.

The CDR3 spells CASRDRNSNQPQHF. DNA of the CDR3: TGTGCCAGCAGGGACAGGAATAGCAATCAGCCCCAGCATTTT. The rearrangement uses TRBV6-5 and TRBJ1-5; TRBD1 matches at 7 bases. V gave up 6 bases and J gave up 0 bases; unmatched junction bases: 2. Germline V gene sequence: CDR1 MNHEY, CDR2 SVGAGI. The CDR3 loop spans 14 amino acids.

The V and J genes are TRBV28 and TRBJ1-2; D is perhaps TRBD1 (5 bases). CDR1 is MDHEN and CDR2 is SYDVKM in the germline V gene. The V gene lost 6 bases and the J gene lost 3 bases, with 11 bases spanning the gap. This CDR3 region has 13 residues. For the CDR3, the DNA is TGTGCCAGCAGCGGGGGAGGAGACTATGGCTACACCTTC. Translating it yields CASSGGGDYGYTF.

DNA of the CDR3: TGTGCCACCAGTGATTCAATGAGGCAGTTCTTC. It specifies CATSDSMRQFF. The chain employs TRBV24-1 and TRBJ2-1, with D hard to call. Germline assignment: CDR1 KGHDR and CDR2 SFDVKD. This CDR3 region has 11 residues. V shed 2 bases and J shed 12 bases, with 7 bases lying between them.